The 17 T cell receptor beta chains listed next were all sequenced from one sample in a study of tissue T cells after allogeneic stem cell transplantation. The time point here: mouse harvest day 7 after allogeneic transplant. Each mouse received 10^7 T-cell-depleted marrow cells plus 10^6 splenic CD5+ T cells by tail vein. Only in-frame clones appear in the TCRdb table, and some are missing; sequencing was by immunoSEQ multiplex PCR. The sample carries about 7,500 clones, around 48% recorded once. The sample taken for sequencing was gut tissue. These receptors came from a female BALB/c mouse given C57BL/6 T cells with graft-versus-host disease after an allogeneic hematopoietic cell transplant.

With respect to this clone: Mouse names are used for the genes. With the read ending 1 residue before the CDR3 end, the germline J gene is used to fill in that end. The V and J genes are TRBV26 and TRBJ2-3; tentative D call: TRBD2 (7 bases). Per the germline V gene, CDR1 is KGHPV and CDR2 is FQNQEV (reference sequence). The CDR3 totals 15 residues. Trimming took 8 bases from V and 2 from J, leaving 17 bases between them. The sequenced CDR3 bases are TGTGCCAGCCTCGGAGGGGGGCGGGTTGCAGAAACGCTGTAT. It specifies CASLGGGRVAETLY. The full-length CDR3 reads as CASLGGGRVAETLYF.

A note on this clone: Genes and germline are mouse. The read terminates 1 residue ahead of where the CDR3 ends, so the germline J gene completes it. The J gene is TRBJ1-1, the V gene TRBV13-1; D remains unclear. CDR3 length: 11 amino acids. The germline V and J ends were trimmed by 1 base and 7 bases, with 5 bases remaining between them. The germline V gene has CDR1 NSHNY and CDR2 SYGAGN. The CDR3 DNA, read in part, is TGTGCCAGCAGTGATCGGGGAGAAGTCTTC. It codes for CASSDRGEVF. The entire CDR3 sequence reads CASSDRGEVFF.

About this clone itself: Gene names and germline match the mouse. The CDR3 extends 1 residue past the end of the read, so its final part is completed from the germline J gene. The chain recombines TRBV16 with TRBJ1-5; tentatively, D is TRBD1 (5 bases). The length of the CDR3 is 15 residues. Germline assignment: CDR1 SGHSA and CDR2 FRNQAP. Between the trimmed V and J ends, which lost 1 base and 3 bases, there was a span of 10 bases. The CDR3 loop is CASSLGGKSNQAPLF. Incomplete CDR3 DNA: TGTGCAAGCAGCTTAGGGGGGAAAAGCAACCAGGCTCCGCTT.

The count of this clone is one. Germline and genes: mouse. Read coverage stops 1 residue before the CDR3 terminus; the germline J gene supplies the remainder. The V call is TRBV5, the J call TRBJ2-5; the D gene is possibly TRBD1 (6 bases). The CDR3 is 15 amino acids. Trimming pared 0 bases from V and 4 bases from J, leaving 11 bases between. CDR1 LGHNA and CDR2 YNLKQL come from the germline V gene (reference sequence). CDR3 DNA, as far as it was read: TGTGCCAGCAGCCAAGATTTTAACAGGGAAGACACCCAGTAC. Translation gives CASSQDFNREDTQY. The full CDR3 is CASSQDFNREDTQYF.

This clone was recorded a few times. Any gene name here is a mouse gene name. Read sequence stops 1 residue before the CDR3 end, and the germline J gene provides the missing end. The gene calls are TRBV26 and TRBJ2-7; D is undetermined. Looked up from germline, CDR1 is KGHPV and CDR2 is FQNQEV (reference sequence). The CDR3 spans 13 residues. V dropped 7 bases and J dropped 3 bases, with 13 bases sitting between them. The CDR3 loop is CASTSGSFYEQYF. CDR3 DNA, as far as it was read: TGTGCCAGCACCTCCGGGTCCTTCTATGAACAGTAC.

As concerns this clone: The gene names given are mouse names. The read ends 1 residue before the CDR3 terminus; that terminus is restored from the germline J gene. At the DNA level, this CDR3 is encoded by other sequences in the same sample as well. The chain combines TRBV26 with TRBJ2-2, with D possibly TRBD1 on 6 matching bases. CDR3 length: 14 residues. V was trimmed by 4 bases and J by 0 bases, leaving 6 bases between them. The germline gives CDR1 KGHPV, CDR2 FQNQEV (reference sequence). Partial CDR3 DNA: TGTGCCAGCAGTCCAGGGGCAAACACCGGGCAGCTCTAC. Translating gives CASSPGANTGQLY. The full CDR3 reads CASSPGANTGQLYF.

Remarks on this clone: The genes and germline here are from mouse. The sequence runs out 1 residue before the end of the CDR3; the remainder is reconstructed from the germline J gene. V usage is TRBV3 and J usage is TRBJ2-5, with 10 bases lining up with TRBD2. CDR1 is SNHLY, CDR2 FYNGKV, per germline (reference sequence). J gave up 6 bases and V 2 bases, and 2 bases lay outside the gene matches. This CDR3 is 14 amino acids long. Incomplete CDR3 DNA: TGTGCCAGCAGCTTAACTGGGGGGGTTGACACCCAGTAC. It encodes CASSLTGGVDTQY. The whole CDR3 reads CASSLTGGVDTQYF. Using reference TRBV3 and TRBJ2-5 for the parts outside the CDR3, the full variable domain is GPKVLQIPSHQIIDMGQMVTLNCDPVSNHLYFYWYKQILGQQMEFLVNFYNGKVMEKSKLFKDQFSVERPDGSYFTLKIQPTALEDSAVYFCASSLTGGVDTQYFGPGTRLLVL.

A remark on this clone: The listed genes are named as in mouse. Sequencing ends 1 residue short of the CDR3 end; the germline J gene provides the rest. The rearrangement links TRBV26 to TRBJ2-1; D is possibly TRBD1 or TRBD2 (5 bases each). Germline CDR1 reads KGHPV; CDR2 reads FQNQEV (reference sequence). Trimming shortened V by 6 bases and J by 1 base, and 7 bases separated the two germline ends. The CDR3 covers 13 residues. The CDR3 loop reads CASSGDNYAEQFF. Partial CDR3 DNA: TGTGCCAGCAGCGGGGACAACTATGCTGAGCAGTTC.

By frequency in the sample, this clone is medium-sized (0.01 to 0.1%). Germline and genes here are mouse. The sequenced fragment ends 1 residue before the CDR3 boundary, so the rest is inferred from the germline J gene. The genes are TRBV26 and TRBJ2-5; 8 nucleotides align to TRBD1. The CDR3 length is 13 residues. J gave up 5 bases and V 5 bases, and 3 bases lay outside the gene matches. In germline, CDR1 is KGHPV, CDR2 FQNQEV (reference sequence). CDR3 sequence: CASSGQGPDTQYF. The covered CDR3 bases are TGTGCCAGCAGTGGACAGGGCCCAGACACCCAGTAC.

This clone turned up a few times. The gene symbols are mouse symbols. The observed sequence ends 1 residue before the CDR3 terminus, with the missing tail filled in from the germline J gene. The rearrangement links TRBV20 to TRBJ1-4, with unresolved D. CDR3 length: 14 residues. V was clipped by 2 bases and J by 0 bases, with 7 bases between them. Germline V CDR1 and CDR2: GFQATS, STVNSAI. The part of the CDR3 DNA that was read is TGTGGTGCTAGGAACGGGGTTTCCAACGAAAGATTATTT. Residues: CGARNGVSNERLF. The full CDR3 is CGARNGVSNERLFF.

In its sample, this clone ranks as large (0.1 to 1%). The gene symbols are mouse symbols. The read ends 1 residue before the CDR3 terminus; that terminus is restored from the germline J gene. The chain couples TRBV4 to TRBJ1-4, with a tentative D call TRBD1 (6 bases). V gave up 4 bases and J gave up 1 base, with 7 bases separating them. There are 14 residues in the CDR3. In germline, CDR1 is LGHDT, CDR2 YNNKQL (reference sequence). CDR3 protein: CASSFRGSNERLFF. The CDR3 DNA, read in part, is TGTGCCAGCAGCTTCAGGGGTTCCAACGAAAGATTATTT.

Concerning this clone: These gene names are mouse names. The sequenced fragment ends 1 residue before the CDR3 boundary, so the rest is inferred from the germline J gene. The rearrangement uses TRBV12-1 and TRBJ1-2; the D gene is possibly TRBD1 (5 bases). Germline CDR1 SGHSN, CDR2 HYEKVE. Trimming removed 4 bases at V and 0 bases at J, with 11 bases between. This CDR3 region has 14 residues. The CDR3 loop is CASSWGTANSDYTF. The CDR3 DNA, read in part, is TGTGCCAGCTCCTGGGGGACCGCAAACTCCGACTACACC.

This clone has a handful of counts. Gene labels here are mouse ones. The read halts 1 residue ahead of the CDR3 end, with the missing end drawn from the germline J gene. The chain recombines TRBV23 with TRBJ2-1. Germline loops: CDR1 KGHTA, CDR2 FQNQQP. CDR3 length equals 12 residues. CDR3 DNA (partial): TGCTCCAGCGACCGTAACTATGCTGAGCAGTTC. Translation gives CSSDRNYAEQF. The complete CDR3 protein is CSSDRNYAEQFF.

With regard to this clone: The germline and genes are mouse ones. The sequenced fragment ends 1 residue before the CDR3 boundary, so the rest is inferred from the germline J gene. The chain has TRBV5 and TRBJ1-1; 10 nucleotides agree with TRBD1. From germline, CDR1 is LGHNA and CDR2 YNLKQL (reference sequence). The CDR3 runs to 14 residues. With 0 bases clipped from V and 8 bases from J, the junction kept 3 bases outside the gene matches. The CDR3: CASSQDWDRGEVFF. CDR3 bases read: TGTGCCAGCAGCCAAGATTGGGACAGGGGCGAAGTCTTC.

In the case of this clone: The genes are named according to mouse. The sequenced part of the CDR3 DNA is TGTGCCAGCAGCCGGGACAACACAGAAGTCTTC. Protein product: CASSRDNTEVF. The entire CDR3 protein is CASSRDNTEVFF. The chain recombines TRBV26 with TRBJ1-1, with D possibly being TRBD1 (5 bases). The CDR3 goes on 1 residue after the read ends, and that part is filled in from the germline J gene. This CDR3 has 12 residues. Germline lookup yields CDR1 KGHPV and CDR2 FQNQEV (reference sequence). Trimming removed 6 bases at V and 2 bases at J, with 7 bases between.

On this clone: Gene names refer to mouse genes. This specimen includes other DNA sequences encoding the same CDR3. CDR3 DNA, as far as it was read: TGTGCCAGCAGTCTGGGACAGGGAGCAGAAACGCTGTAT. It is translated as CASSLGQGAETLY. The entire CDR3 reads CASSLGQGAETLYF. J is TRBJ2-3 and V is TRBV26; 8 bases are shared with TRBD1. The read terminates 1 residue before the CDR3 end, so the remaining end is supplied by the germline J gene. Looked up from germline, CDR1 is KGHPV and CDR2 is FQNQEV (reference sequence). J lost 3 bases, V lost 2 bases, and 1 base had no gene match. This CDR3 contains 14 residues.

This clone appeared once. Gene names and germline match the mouse. The read ends 1 residue shy of where the CDR3 ends; the end is completed using the germline J gene. This specimen includes other DNA sequences encoding the same CDR3. V gene TRBV26 combines with J gene TRBJ1-1, with D possibly matching TRBD1 (5 bases). CDR3 size: 14 residues. Trimming took off 2 bases at V and 0 bases at J, with 7 bases between the two ends. The V gene's germline CDR1 is KGHPV and CDR2 FQNQEV (reference sequence). Incomplete CDR3 DNA: TGTGCCAGCAGTCTGGGGGGTGCAAACACAGAAGTCTTC. Translated: CASSLGGANTEVF. In full, the CDR3 is CASSLGGANTEVFF.